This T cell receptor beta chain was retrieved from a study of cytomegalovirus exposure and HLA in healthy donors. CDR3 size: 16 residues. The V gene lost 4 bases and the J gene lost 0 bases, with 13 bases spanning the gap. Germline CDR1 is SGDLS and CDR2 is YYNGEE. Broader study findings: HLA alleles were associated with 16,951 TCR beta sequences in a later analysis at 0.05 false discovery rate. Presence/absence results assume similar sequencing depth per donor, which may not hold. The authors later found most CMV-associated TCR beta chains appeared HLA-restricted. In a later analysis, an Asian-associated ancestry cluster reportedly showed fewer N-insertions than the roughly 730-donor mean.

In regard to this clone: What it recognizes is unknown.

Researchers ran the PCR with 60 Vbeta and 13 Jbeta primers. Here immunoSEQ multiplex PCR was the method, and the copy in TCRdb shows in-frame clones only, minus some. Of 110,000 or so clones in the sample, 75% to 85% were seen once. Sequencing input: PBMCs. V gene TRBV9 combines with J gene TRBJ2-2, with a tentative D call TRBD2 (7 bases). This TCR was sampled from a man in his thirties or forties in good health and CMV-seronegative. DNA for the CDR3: TGTGCCAGCAGCCCTCAGGGGACTACGAACACCGGGGAGCTGTTTTTT. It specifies CASSPQGTTNTGELFF.